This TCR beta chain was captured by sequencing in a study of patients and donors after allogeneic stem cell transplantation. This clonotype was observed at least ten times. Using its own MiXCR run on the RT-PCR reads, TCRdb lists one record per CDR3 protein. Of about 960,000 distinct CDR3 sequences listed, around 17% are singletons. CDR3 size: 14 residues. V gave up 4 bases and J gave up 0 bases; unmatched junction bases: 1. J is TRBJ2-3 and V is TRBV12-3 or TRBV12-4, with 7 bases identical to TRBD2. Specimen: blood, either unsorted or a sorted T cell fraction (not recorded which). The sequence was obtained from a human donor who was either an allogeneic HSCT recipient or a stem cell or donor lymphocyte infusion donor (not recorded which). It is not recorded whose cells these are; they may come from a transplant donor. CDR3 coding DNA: TGTGCCAGCAGTTCTAGCGGAAGCACAGATACGCAGTATTTT. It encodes CASSSSGSTDTQYF.